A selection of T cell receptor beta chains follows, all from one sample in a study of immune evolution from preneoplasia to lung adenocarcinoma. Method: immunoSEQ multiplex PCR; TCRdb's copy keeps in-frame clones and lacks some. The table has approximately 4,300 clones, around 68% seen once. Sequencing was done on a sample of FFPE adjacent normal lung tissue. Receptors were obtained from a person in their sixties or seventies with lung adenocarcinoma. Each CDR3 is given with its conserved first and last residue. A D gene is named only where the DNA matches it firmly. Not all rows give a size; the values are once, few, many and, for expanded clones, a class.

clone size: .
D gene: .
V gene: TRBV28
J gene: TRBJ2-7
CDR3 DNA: TGTGCCAGCAGTCCCCCGGGACTCCTGGGGTACTTC
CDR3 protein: CASSPPGLLGYF

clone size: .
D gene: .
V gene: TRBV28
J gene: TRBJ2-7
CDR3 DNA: TGTGCCAGCAGTTTACCGGGACGTGGCGAGCAGTACTTC
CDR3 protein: CASSLPGRGEQYF

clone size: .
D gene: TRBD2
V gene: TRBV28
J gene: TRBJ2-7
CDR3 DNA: TGTGCCAGCAGGACTAGCGGGAGGGGAGAGCAGTACTTC
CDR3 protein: CASRTSGRGEQYF

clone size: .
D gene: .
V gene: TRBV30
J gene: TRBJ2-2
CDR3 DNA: TGTGCCTGGAGTCTGCCGGGGCTAGCCGGGGAGCTGTTTTTT
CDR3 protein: CAWSLPGLAGELFF

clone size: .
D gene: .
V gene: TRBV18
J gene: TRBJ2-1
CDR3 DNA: TGTGCCAGCTCCCGTAGACAAGGGGGGAATGAGCAGTTCTTC
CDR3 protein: CASSRRQGGNEQFF

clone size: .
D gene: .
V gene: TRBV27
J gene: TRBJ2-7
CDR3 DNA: TGTGCCAGCAGAGCGTTAGGGACCTACGAGCAGTACTTC
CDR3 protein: CASRALGTYEQYF

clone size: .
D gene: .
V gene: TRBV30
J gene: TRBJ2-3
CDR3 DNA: TGTGCCTGGAGTGGCACAGATACGCAGTATTTT
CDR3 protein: CAWSGTDTQYF

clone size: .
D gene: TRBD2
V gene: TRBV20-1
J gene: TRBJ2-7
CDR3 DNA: TGCAGTGCTATGGGAGGGAACGAGCAGTACTTC
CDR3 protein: CSAMGGNEQYF

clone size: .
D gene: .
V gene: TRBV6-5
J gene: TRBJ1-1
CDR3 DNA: TGTGCCAGCAGTACCTCGGGGCTCACTGAAGCTTTCTTT
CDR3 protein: CASSTSGLTEAFF

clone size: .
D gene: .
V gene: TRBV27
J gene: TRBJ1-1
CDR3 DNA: TGTGCCAGCAGGCTTGGGACTGAAGCTTTCTTT
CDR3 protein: CASRLGTEAFF

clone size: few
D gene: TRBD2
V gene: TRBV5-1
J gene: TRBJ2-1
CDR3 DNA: TGCGCCAGCAGCTTTGGCACTAGCGGGAGTTTTGATGAGCAGTTCTTC
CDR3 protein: CASSFGTSGSFDEQFF

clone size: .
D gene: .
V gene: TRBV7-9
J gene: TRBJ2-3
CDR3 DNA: TGTGCCAGCAGCGTACAGGCTCACGGTGGGGCAGATACGCAGTATTTT
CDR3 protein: CASSVQAHGGADTQYF

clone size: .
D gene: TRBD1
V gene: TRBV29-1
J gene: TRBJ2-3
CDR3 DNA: TGCAGCGTTGGCGACAGGGGTACAACAGATACGCAGTATTTT
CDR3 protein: CSVGDRGTTDTQYF

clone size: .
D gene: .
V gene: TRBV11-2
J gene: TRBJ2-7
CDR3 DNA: TGTGCCAGCACCGTAGGACAGCACTACGAGCAGTACTTC
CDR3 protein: CASTVGQHYEQYF

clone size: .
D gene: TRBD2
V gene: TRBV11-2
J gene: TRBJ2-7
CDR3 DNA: TGTGCCAGCAGCTTAGAGGGAGGGACCTACGAGCAGTACTTC
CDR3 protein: CASSLEGGTYEQYF

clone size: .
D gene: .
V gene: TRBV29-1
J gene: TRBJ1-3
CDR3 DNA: TGCAGCGTTGGTGGGGGAACTCACGGAAACACCATATATTTT
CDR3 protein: CSVGGGTHGNTIYF

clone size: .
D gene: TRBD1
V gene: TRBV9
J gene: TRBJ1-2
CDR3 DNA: TGTGCCAGCAGCGCCCTCCGGGGACAGGGAGCCGGCTACACCTTC
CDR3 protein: CASSALRGQGAGYTF

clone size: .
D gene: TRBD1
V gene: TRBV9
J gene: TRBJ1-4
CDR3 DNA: TGTGCCAGCAGCCTCGGACAGGGAGGTGGTGAAAAACTGTTTTTT
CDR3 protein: CASSLGQGGGEKLFF

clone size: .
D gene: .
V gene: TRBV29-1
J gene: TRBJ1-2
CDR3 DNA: TGCAGAGAGAGTTCCTATGGCTACACCTTC
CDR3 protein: CRESSYGYTF

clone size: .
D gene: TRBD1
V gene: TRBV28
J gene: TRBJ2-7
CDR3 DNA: TGTGCCAGCAGTTCCCCAGGGACAGGGGGTGCCTACGAGCAGTACTTC
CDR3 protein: CASSSPGTGGAYEQYF

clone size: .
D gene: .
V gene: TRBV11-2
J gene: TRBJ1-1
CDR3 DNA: TGTGCCAGCAGGGGGCCCATTGAAGCTTTCTTT
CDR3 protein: CASRGPIEAFF

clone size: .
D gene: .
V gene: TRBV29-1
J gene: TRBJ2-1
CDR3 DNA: TGCAGCGTTGAAGAGCGGCCTGCTGAGCAGTTCTTC
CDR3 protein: CSVEERPAEQFF

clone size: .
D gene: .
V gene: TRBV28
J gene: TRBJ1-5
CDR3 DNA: TGTGCCAGCAGTTTAGGGGGTACCCAACAGCCCCAGCATTTT
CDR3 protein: CASSLGGTQQPQHF

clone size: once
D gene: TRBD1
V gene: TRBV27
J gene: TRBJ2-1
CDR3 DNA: TGTGCCAGCACCTTGGGGACAGGGTTCAACAATGAGCAGTTCTTC
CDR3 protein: CASTLGTGFNNEQFF

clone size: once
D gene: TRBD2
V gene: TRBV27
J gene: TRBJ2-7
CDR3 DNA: TGTGCCAGCAGTAGTCCCGGGACTAGACACTACGAGCAGTACTTC
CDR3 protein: CASSSPGTRHYEQYF

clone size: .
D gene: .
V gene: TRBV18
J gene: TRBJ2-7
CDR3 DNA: TGTGCCAGCTCACTAGAGGGAAACGAGCAGTACTTC
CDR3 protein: CASSLEGNEQYF

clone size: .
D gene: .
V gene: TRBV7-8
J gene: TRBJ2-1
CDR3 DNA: TGTGCCAGCAAGTCGAGTAATGAGCAGTTCTTC
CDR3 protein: CASKSSNEQFF

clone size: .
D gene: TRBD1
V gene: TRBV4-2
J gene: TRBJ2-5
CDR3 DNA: TGTGCCAGCAGCCCTCCAGGGGGAGAGACCCAGTACTTC
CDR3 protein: CASSPPGGETQYF

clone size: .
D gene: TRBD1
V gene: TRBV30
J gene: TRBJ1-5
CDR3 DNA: TGTGCCTGGAGTGTACAGGGGGCGAGGGGTCAGCCCCAGCATTTT
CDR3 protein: CAWSVQGARGQPQHF

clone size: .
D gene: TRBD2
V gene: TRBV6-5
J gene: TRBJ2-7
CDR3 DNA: TGTGCCAGCAGCACCCCTACTAGCGGGAGGAACGAGCAGTACTTC
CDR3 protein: CASSTPTSGRNEQYF

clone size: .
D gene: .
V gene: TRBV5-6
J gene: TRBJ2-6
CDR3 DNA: TGTGCCAGCAGCCTTTTGGGGGACTCTGGGGCCAACGTCCTGACTTTC
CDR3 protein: CASSLLGDSGANVLTF

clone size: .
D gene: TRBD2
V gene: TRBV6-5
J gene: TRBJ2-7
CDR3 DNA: TGTGCCAGCAGTTACTCGCGGGAGGTCTACGAGCAGTACTTC
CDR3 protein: CASSYSREVYEQYF

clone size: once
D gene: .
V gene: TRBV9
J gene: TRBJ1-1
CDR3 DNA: TGTGCCAGCAGCGCCTATGCGGCCGGGGGGTACACTGAAGCTTTCTTT
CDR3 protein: CASSAYAAGGYTEAFF

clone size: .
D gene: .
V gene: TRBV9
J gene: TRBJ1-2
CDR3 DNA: TGTGCCAGCAGCGTAGCTACGGCAGGGGTTGGCTACACCTTC
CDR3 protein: CASSVATAGVGYTF

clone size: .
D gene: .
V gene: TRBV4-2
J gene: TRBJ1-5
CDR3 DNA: TGTGCCAGCAGCCAAGATCGGGCCGGACAGCAGCCCCAGCATTTT
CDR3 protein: CASSQDRAGQQPQHF

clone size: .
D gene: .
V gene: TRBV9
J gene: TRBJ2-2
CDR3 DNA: TGTGCCAGCAGCCCTTACACCGGGGAGCTGTTTTTT
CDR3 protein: CASSPYTGELFF

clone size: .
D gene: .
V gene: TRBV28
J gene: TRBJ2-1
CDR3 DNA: TGTGCCAGCAGTGACCTAGCGGAGCAGTTCTTC
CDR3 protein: CASSDLAEQFF

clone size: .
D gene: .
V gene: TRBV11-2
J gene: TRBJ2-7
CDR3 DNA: TGTGCCAGCAGCTTAGGGGTACTAGGCTACGAGCAGTACTTC
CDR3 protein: CASSLGVLGYEQYF

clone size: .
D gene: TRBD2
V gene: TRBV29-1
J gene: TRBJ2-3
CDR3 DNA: TGCAGCGTTGAAACTAGCGGGAGGGATTTTAGCACAGATACGCAGTATTTT
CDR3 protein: CSVETSGRDFSTDTQYF

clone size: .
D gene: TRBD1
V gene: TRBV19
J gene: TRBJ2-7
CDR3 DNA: TGTGCCAGTAGTATTGGGACAGGGGAGGTCAACGAGCAGTACTTC
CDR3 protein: CASSIGTGEVNEQYF

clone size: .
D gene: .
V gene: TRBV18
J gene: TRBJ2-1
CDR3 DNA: TGTGCCAGCTCACCGAGACTGGGCCCCGAGCAGTTCTTC
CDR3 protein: CASSPRLGPEQFF

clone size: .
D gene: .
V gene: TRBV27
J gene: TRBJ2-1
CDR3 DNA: TGTGCCAGCAGTTTAGCGCGGACCTACAATGAGCAGTTCTTC
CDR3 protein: CASSLARTYNEQFF

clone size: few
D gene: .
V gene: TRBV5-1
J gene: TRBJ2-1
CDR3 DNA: TGCGCCAGCGGCCTTGGACGGGGCTACAATGAGCAGTTCTTC
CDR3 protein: CASGLGRGYNEQFF

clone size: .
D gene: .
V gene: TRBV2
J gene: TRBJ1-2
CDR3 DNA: TGTGCCAGCAGGCCTAGAGGTGGGGCCTTAAACTATGGCTACACCTTC
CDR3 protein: CASRPRGGALNYGYTF

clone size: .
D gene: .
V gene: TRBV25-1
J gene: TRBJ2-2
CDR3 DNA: TGTGCCAGCAGCGAGAGTGCCGGGGAGCTGTTTTTT
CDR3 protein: CASSESAGELFF

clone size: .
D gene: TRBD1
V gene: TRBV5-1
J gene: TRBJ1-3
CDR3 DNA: TGCGCCAGCAGCTTGGGGGGGACAGGGACTGGAAACACCATATATTTT
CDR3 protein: CASSLGGTGTGNTIYF

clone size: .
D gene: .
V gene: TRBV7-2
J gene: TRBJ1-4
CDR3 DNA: TGTGCCAGCAGCTTAGCAGGGGGAGGTGAAAAACTGTTTTTT
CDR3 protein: CASSLAGGGEKLFF

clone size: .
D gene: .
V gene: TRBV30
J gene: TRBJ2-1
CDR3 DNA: TGTGCCTGGAGTGTACCAAGTTGGCGGGGCCGCTCCTACAATGAGCAGTTCTTC
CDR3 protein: CAWSVPSWRGRSYNEQFF

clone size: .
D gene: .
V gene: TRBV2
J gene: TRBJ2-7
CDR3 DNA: TGTGCCAGCAGTGCCGTCTACGAGCAGTACTTC
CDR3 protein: CASSAVYEQYF

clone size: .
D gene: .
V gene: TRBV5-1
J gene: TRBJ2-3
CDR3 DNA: TGCGCCACCCAGTACGGCGATACGCAGTATTTT
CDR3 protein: CATQYGDTQYF

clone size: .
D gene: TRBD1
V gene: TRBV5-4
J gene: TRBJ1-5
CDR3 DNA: TGTGCCAGCAGCGTCGCCGGGACAGGGAATCCCCAGCATTTT
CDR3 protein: CASSVAGTGNPQHF

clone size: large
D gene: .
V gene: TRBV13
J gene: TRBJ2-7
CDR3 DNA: TGTGCCAGCAGCGGCGGGCGGGAGCAGTACTTC
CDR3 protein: CASSGGREQYF

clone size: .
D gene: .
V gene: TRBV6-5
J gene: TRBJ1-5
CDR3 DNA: TGTGCCAGTCATCCAGGGTTTGGCAATCAGCCCCAGCATTTT
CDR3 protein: CASHPGFGNQPQHF

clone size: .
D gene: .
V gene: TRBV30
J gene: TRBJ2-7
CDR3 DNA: TGTGCCTGGAGTGTACGTGGGGATCGGCACTTC
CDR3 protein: CAWSVRGDRHF

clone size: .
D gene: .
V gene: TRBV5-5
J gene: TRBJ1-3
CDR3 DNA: TGTGCCAGCAGCCCTGTCAGCCCAGGGGAGGTGAACACCATATATTTT
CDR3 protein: CASSPVSPGEVNTIYF

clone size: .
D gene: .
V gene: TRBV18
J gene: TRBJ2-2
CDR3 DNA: TGTGCCAGCTCACCAGGAAGGGGCACCGGGGAGCTGTTTTTT
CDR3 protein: CASSPGRGTGELFF

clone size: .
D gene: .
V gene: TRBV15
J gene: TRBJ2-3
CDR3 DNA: TGTGCCACCAGCAACCGGGACACCCTTTTCACGCAGTATTTT
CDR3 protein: CATSNRDTLFTQYF

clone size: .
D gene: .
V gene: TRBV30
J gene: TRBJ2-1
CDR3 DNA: TGTGCCTGGAGACCAGACAGAGGCCGTTACAATGAGCAGTTCTTC
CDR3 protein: CAWRPDRGRYNEQFF

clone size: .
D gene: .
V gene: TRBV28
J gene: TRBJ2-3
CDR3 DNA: TGTGCCAGCAATGGAGCCAGCCGAACAGATACGCAGTATTTT
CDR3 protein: CASNGASRTDTQYF